This T cell receptor (beta chain) was retrieved from a study of neoadjuvant anti-PD-1 for oral cavity cancer. Broader study findings: Higher pretreatment blood Treg/Th17 ratios correlated with higher pretreatment blood and lower post-treatment tumor TCRbeta clonality.

Produced via immunoSEQ multiplex PCR; TCRdb's table is partial and in-frame only. The table records almost 8,500 clones, roughly 70% of them present only once. The germline gives CDR1 SGDLS, CDR2 YYNGEE. Trimming took 3 bases from V and 7 from J, leaving 14 bases between them. The CDR3 is 13 amino acids. This clone has only a few counts. What it binds is unknown. This sample's time point: after neoadjuvant nivolumab, at surgical resection. Analysis of PBMCs was direct, with no culture step. This TCR was recovered from a person aged 40 to 85 with oral cavity squamous cell carcinoma. V usage is TRBV9 and J usage is TRBJ2-7; D might be TRBD1 or TRBD2, each matching 5 bases. The sample consisted of PBMCs, taken after nivolumab (anti-PD-1) treatment. The chain's CDR3 is CASSDGDRGEQYF. The CDR3 coding sequence is TGTGCCAGCAGCGATGGGGACCGTGGGGAGCAGTACTTC.